This entry describes one T cell receptor beta chain. These data are taken from a study of tumor-infiltrating lymphocytes in oesophageal squamous cell carcinoma. Trimming took 4 bases from V and 5 from J; bases not matched to a gene: 21. Germline V lookup: CDR1 SGHTA, CDR2 FQGNSA. The CDR3 extends over 21 amino acids. TCRdb ran MiXCR on the PCR reads and lists one entry per CDR3 protein. The sample holds approximately 12,000 distinct CDR3 sequences, roughly 53% seen once. This sequence joins TRBV7-2 and TRBJ2-1; 12 bases are shared with TRBD2. This clonotype was sampled from a male donor with esophageal squamous cell carcinoma. Material: esophageal tumor tissue. The CDR3 loop reads CASSSTSRLAGVRLWDNEQFF. In nucleotides, the CDR3 is TGTGCCAGCAGCTCAACAAGTCGACTAGCGGGAGTACGGTTGTGGGACAATGAGCAGTTCTTC. Drawing the rest from reference TRBV7-2 and TRBJ2-1, the complete variable domain is GAGVSQSPSNKVTEKGKDVELRCDPISGHTALYWYRQSLGQGLEFLIYFQGNSAPDKSGLPSDRFSAERTGGSVSTLTIQRTQQEDSAVYLCASSSTSRLAGVRLWDNEQFFGPGTRLTVL.